This paragraph covers one T cell receptor beta chain sequence. The antigen it recognizes is unknown. No much larger clonotype is one base removed from it; base qualities were not supplied. These data belong to a study of T cells after yellow fever vaccination (dated by TCRdb to about 2019). With regard to the full study: The SMART-Seq v4 Ultra Low Input RNA kit was used to prepare libraries from fractions with low cell numbers. To follow T-cell clones before and after both primary and booster YFV17D yellow fever vaccination, bulk TCR alpha and beta repertoires underwent longitudinal sequencing. Two healthy male donors made up the cohort, one aged 18 to 29 years and the other aged 30 to 39 years. Blood samples were taken at several timepoints before and after primary and secondary immunization, and bulk PBMC replicates and cell subsets were isolated. What the research found in general, with its limitations: Compared with the primary T-cell response, the secondary T-cell response was weaker but faster, peaking on day 5 rather than day 15. A small fraction of clonotypes appeared in both the CD4 and CD8 compartments, likely as a result of convergent recombination. Only two donors were included in the study, so the extent to which the findings can be generalized is limited. After the booster, most clones that had expanded after primary vaccination were detected again (approximately 96% of CD4 and roughly nine tenths of CD8), suggesting broad maintenance of memory. Computational filtering was needed because FACS-sorted repertoires could contain abundant contaminating clonotypes from the bulk population.

TCR cDNA was synthesized by 5'RACE template switching, which introduced a universal primer site and unique molecular identifiers. cDNA synthesis was primed from both the TCR alpha and TCR beta constant segments. Library amplification involved two PCR steps, and the second step added sample barcodes and sequencing adapters. Sequencing of libraries was done on Illumina HiSeq 2500 (2x100 bp) or NovaSeq (2x150 bp). The authors processed their data as follows. Demultiplexing of reads and collapsing into UMI consensus sequences were performed with MIGEC, and V(D)J alignment was carried out with MiXCR. Clonotypes responding to the vaccine were identified with edgeR on replicate PBMC samples, with the criteria of FDR below 0.01 and a log2 fold change above 5 up to day 15. Each bulk clonotype was labeled CD4 or CD8 based on which sequenced repertoire, CD4 or CD8, contained the clonotype at higher abundance. The public reads were reprocessed in TCRdb via fastp at Q25 and MiXCR, keeping in-frame beta chains. Every distinct CDR3 protein forms one entry, paired with its most common genes and DNA. What appears here as the V and J calls and clone size reflects TCRdb's work, not the paper's. This sample gives 300,000 or so distinct CDR3 sequences in total; 13% of them show up just once. The ten most abundant clones make up around 0.55% of the sample.

Trimming removed 6 bases from V and 5 bases from J, leaving 16 bases between the germline ends. From the germline V gene, CDR1 is ENHRY and CDR2 is SYGVKD. Inclusive of the bounding cysteine and phenylalanine, the CDR3 is 14 residues long. Only the CDR3 DNA stays, 42 bases, in frame from base 1. Interpreted using the paper, the treatment or condition label stands for: live attenuated yellow fever vaccine strain. A standard Ficoll-Paque protocol was used to isolate PBMCs from peripheral blood. CD4 and CD8 T-cell fractions were isolated with Dynabeads CD4 and CD8 positive selection kits. RNA was extracted with TriZol from bulk PBMCs, CD4 and CD8 fractions, and dextramer-positive and dextramer-negative fractions.

The V gene is TRBV10-3 and the J gene is TRBJ1-1; the D gene is perhaps TRBD1, from 6 matching bases. The sequenced sample was CD4+ T cells sorted from PBMCs, obtained 45 days after the yellow fever booster vaccination. The origin of this receptor is a man aged 25-40 years who received the YFV17D yellow fever vaccine. The nucleotide sequence reads as follows: TGTGCCATCAGACCAGCAGGGGTGGAGACTGAAGCTTTCTTT. Its amino acids are CAIRPAGVETEAFF.